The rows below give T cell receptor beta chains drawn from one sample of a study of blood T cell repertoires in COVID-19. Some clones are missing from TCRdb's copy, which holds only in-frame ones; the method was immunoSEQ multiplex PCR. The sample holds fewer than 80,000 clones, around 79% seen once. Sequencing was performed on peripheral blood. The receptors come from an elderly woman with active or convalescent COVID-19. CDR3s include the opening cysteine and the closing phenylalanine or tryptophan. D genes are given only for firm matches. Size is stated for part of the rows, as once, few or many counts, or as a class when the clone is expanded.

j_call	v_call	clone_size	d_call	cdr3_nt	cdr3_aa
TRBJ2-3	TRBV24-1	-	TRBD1	TGTGCCACCAGTGATTTGCAACCGGGACAGACCACAGATACGCAGTATTTT	CATSDLQPGQTTDTQYF
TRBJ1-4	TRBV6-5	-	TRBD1	TGTGCCAGCAGTACGGGACAGGCCCCCAGTGAAAAACTGTTTTTT	CASSTGQAPSEKLFF
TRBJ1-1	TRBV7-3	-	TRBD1	TGTGCCAGCAGCTCCCCGGACAGGGGGCCCACTGAAGCTTTCTTT	CASSSPDRGPTEAFF
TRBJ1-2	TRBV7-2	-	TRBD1	TGTGCCAGCAGCTCATGGACAGGGGTGGGCTATGGCTACACCTTC	CASSSWTGVGYGYTF
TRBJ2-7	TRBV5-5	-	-	TGTGCCAGCAGCTTTGGACTTTCTAGCTCCTACGAGCAGTACTTC	CASSFGLSSSYEQYF
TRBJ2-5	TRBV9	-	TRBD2	TGTGCCAGCAGCGGCCCGCTGGCGGGGGGGTTTTTACAAGAGACCCAGTACTTC	CASSGPLAGGFLQETQYF
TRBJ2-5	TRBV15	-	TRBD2	TGTGCCACCAGCAGGGGAGGACTAGCGCCAGAGACCCAGTACTTC	CATSRGGLAPETQYF
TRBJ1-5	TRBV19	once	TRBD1	TGTGCCAGTAGTCTGACAGGGGGCAATCAGCCCCAGCATTTT	CASSLTGGNQPQHF
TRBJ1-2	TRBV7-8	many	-	TGTGCCAGCAGCCCCCAATCGGTGAACTATGGCTACACCTTC	CASSPQSVNYGYTF
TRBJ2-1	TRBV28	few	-	TGTGCCAGCACAACGGGGTACTACAATGAGCAGTTCTTC	CASTTGYYNEQFF